This TCR beta chain was documented in a study of breast tumors, draining lymph nodes, adjacent tissues. TCRdb re-derived calls from the multiplex PCR reads in MiXCR, one entry per CDR3 protein. The table lists some 200,000 distinct CDR3 sequences, 25% to 40% of them singletons, with 4% to 4.5% in the top ten. Samples came from axillary lymph nodes draining the breast cancer. The CDR3 contains 12 residues. With 3 bases removed from V and 7 bases from J, the gap between germline ends came to 4 bases. Per germline, CDR1 LGHDT and CDR2 YNNKEL (reference sequence). By share, this clonotype ranks as medium-sized.

Sequencing was done on a sample of axillary lymph node tissue. The chain combines TRBV3-1 with TRBJ2-6; D is undetermined. This TCR derives from a female donor with breast cancer. Some clones in this sample may be carry-over from other donors' samples. The CDR3 loop reads CASSQSANVLTF. CDR3 coding DNA: TGTGCCAGCAGCCAGTCCGCCAACGTCCTGACTTTC.